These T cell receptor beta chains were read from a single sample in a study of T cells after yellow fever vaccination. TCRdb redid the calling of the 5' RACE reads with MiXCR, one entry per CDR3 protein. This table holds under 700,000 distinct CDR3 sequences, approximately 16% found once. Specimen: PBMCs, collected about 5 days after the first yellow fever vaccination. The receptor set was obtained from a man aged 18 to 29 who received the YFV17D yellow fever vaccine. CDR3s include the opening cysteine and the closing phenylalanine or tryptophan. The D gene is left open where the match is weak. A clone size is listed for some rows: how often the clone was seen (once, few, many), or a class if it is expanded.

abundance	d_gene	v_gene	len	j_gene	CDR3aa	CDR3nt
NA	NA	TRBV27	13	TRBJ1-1	CASSPWVNTEAFF	TGTGCCAGCAGTCCCTGGGTAAACACTGAAGCTTTCTTT
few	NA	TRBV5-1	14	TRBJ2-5	CASSLTATQETQYF	TGCGCCAGCAGCTTGACCGCAACTCAAGAGACCCAGTACTTC
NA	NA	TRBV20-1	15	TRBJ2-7	CSASAKAGMGAEQYF	TGCAGTGCTAGCGCGAAAGCAGGGATGGGGGCCGAGCAGTACTTC
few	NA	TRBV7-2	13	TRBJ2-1	CASSFTSTNEQFF	TGTGCCAGCAGCTTTACGTCAACCAATGAGCAGTTCTTC
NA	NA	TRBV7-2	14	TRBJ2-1	CASRPMGARDEQFF	TGTGCCAGCAGACCGATGGGAGCACGCGATGAGCAGTTCTTC
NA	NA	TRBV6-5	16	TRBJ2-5	CASSYSRGTLQETQYF	TGTGCCAGCAGTTACTCGAGGGGGACGCTGCAAGAGACCCAGTACTTC
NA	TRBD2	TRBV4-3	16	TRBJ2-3	CASSQAGGLDTDTQYF	TGCGCCAGCAGCCAAGCTGGGGGACTAGATACAGATACGCAGTATTTT
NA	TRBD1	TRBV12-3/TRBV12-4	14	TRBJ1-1	CASSWRTGDTEAFF	TGTGCCAGCAGTTGGAGGACAGGGGACACTGAAGCTTTCTTT
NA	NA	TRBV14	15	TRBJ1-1	CASPDEQGENTEAFF	TGTGCCAGCCCCGACGAACAGGGCGAGAACACTGAAGCTTTCTTT
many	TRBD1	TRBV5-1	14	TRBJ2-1	CASSPGQGYNEQFF	TGCGCCAGCAGTCCGGGACAGGGTTACAATGAGCAGTTCTTC
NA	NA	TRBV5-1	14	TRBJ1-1	CASSRATMNTEAFF	TGCGCCAGCAGCAGGGCCACTATGAACACTGAAGCTTTCTTT
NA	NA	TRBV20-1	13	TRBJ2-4	CSCLEIAKNIQYF	TGCAGTTGCCTTGAGATAGCCAAAAACATTCAGTACTTC
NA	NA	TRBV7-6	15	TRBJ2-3	CASSLSRVSTDTQYF	TGTGCCAGCAGCTTAAGCAGGGTTAGCACAGATACGCAGTATTTT
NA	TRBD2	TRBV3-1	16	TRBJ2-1	CASSQEPGGAAGEQFF	TGTGCCAGCAGCCAAGAACCCGGGGGGGCGGCCGGTGAGCAGTTCTTC
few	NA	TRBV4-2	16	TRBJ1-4	CASSPQGRATNEKLFF	TGTGCCAGCAGCCCACAGGGCAGGGCAACTAATGAAAAACTGTTTTTT
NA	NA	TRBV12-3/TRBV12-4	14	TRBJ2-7	CASNLGRGNYEQYF	TGTGCCAGCAATCTCGGACGGGGGAACTACGAGCAGTACTTC
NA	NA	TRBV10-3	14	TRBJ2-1	CAAARDFTYNEQFF	TGTGCCGCCGCCCGGGACTTCACCTACAATGAGCAGTTCTTC
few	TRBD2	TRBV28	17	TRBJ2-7	CASSLPRWGGTTYEQYF	TGTGCCAGCAGTTTACCCCGCTGGGGGGGGACCACCTACGAGCAGTACTTC